A single sample is the source of the 17 T cell receptor beta chains below, sequenced in a study of T cell repertoires in cytomegalovirus infection. TCRdb used MiXCR to reprocess the reads, holding one entry per CDR3 protein. The sample holds some 100,000 distinct CDR3 sequences, 23% seen once. Sample: CD8+ T cells from PBMCs. All receptors come from a human donor in good health (CMV status not recorded). Some clones in this sample may be carry-over from other donors' samples.

Only a few counts were recorded for this clonotype. The rearrangement uses TRBV4-3 and TRBJ2-3; the D gene is possibly TRBD2 (5 bases). V lost 2 bases, J lost 5 bases, and 20 bases lay in between. Germline CDR1 LGHNA, CDR2 YSLEER. The CDR3 contains 17 residues. CDR3 nucleotides: TGCGCCAGCAGCCAAAATCCGGGATCCGGAGCGGAAGATACGCAGTATTTT. Translation: CASSQNPGSGAEDTQYF.

This clonotype has more than one count but fewer than ten. The rearrangement links TRBV6-2 or TRBV6-3 to TRBJ1-5; no firm D call. CDR1 is MNHEY, CDR2 SVGEGT, per germline. The V end was cut by 6 bases, the J end by 2 bases, with 11 bases between. CDR3 length equals 14 residues. CDR3 loop: CASRTSWGNQPQHF. The CDR3 DNA reads TGTGCCAGCAGAACAAGTTGGGGCAATCAGCCCCAGCATTTT.

This clonotype was observed at least ten times. This chain links TRBV7-3 with TRBJ2-3; D might be TRBD2 (7 bases). Germline CDR1 and CDR2: SGHTA and FQGTGA. Trimming shortened V by 5 bases and J by 2 bases, and 17 bases separated the two germline ends. The CDR3 is made up of 16 amino acids. CDR3 protein: CASSHRGGGSTDTQYF. The CDR3 DNA is TGTGCCAGCAGCCATAGGGGGGGGGGATCCACAGATACGCAGTATTTT.

This clonotype was seen only a few times. The V and J genes are TRBV29-1 and TRBJ2-6, with D perhaps TRBD2 (6 bases). The V gene's germline CDR1 is SQVTM and CDR2 ANQGSEA. The CDR3 covers 14 residues. Trimming took 6 bases from V and 3 from J, leaving 12 bases between them. CDR3 region: CSVGFGSGANVLTF. The DNA for the CDR3 is TGCAGCGTCGGGTTCGGGAGTGGGGCCAACGTCCTGACTTTC.

The V and J genes are TRBV6-2 or TRBV6-3 and TRBJ1-2, with D possibly TRBD1 on 6 matching bases. This CDR3 is 12 amino acids long. The V end was cut by 2 bases, the J end by 12 bases, with 13 bases between. Germline CDR1 is MNHEY and CDR2 is SVGEGT. The CDR3 protein is CASSYNREGDTF. DNA for the CDR3: TGTGCCAGCAGTTACAACAGGGAAGGAGACACCTTC.

This rearrangement joins TRBV20-1 to TRBJ2-3; D unresolved. The CDR3 loop spans 11 amino acids. V was trimmed by 8 bases and J by 1 base, leaving 7 bases between them. Germline lookup yields CDR1 DFQATT and CDR2 SNEGSKA (reference sequence). CDR3 region: CSSFRTDTQYF. The CDR3 DNA reads as TGCAGTTCTTTCCGCACAGATACGCAGTATTTT.

The chain recombines TRBV14 with TRBJ1-5; no clear D gene. The CDR3 consists of 15 residues. Germline assignment: CDR1 SGHDN and CDR2 FVKESK. Trimming cost V 0 bases and J 7 bases, with 13 bases left between them. This CDR3 is CASSQEEGCGQPQHF. As DNA, the CDR3 is TGTGCCAGCAGCCAAGAAGAGGGCTGTGGGCAGCCCCAGCATTTT.

Concerning this clonotype itself: With a much larger clone just one base away, this may be a read error. The chain couples TRBV7-6 to TRBJ1-5; 10 positions match TRBD1. The CDR3 is 15 residues long. CDR1 and CDR2 from the germline V gene are SGHVS and FNYEAQ. CDR3 coding DNA: TGTCCCAGCAGCGTCCGACAGGGGGCCGGTCAGCCCCAGCATTTT. Translated, it gives CPSSVRQGAGQPQHF.

This clonotype was found a few times. The chain is built from TRBV7-9 and TRBJ2-1; D is perhaps TRBD2 (6 bases). Trimming took 9 bases from V and 7 from J, leaving 10 bases between them. CDR1 is SEHNR, CDR2 FQNEAQ, per germline (reference sequence). This CDR3 contains 11 residues. The CDR3 bases are TGTGCCAGGGAGGCGGGGAATGAGCAGTTCTTC. Protein: CAREAGNEQFF.

The chain links TRBV13 to TRBJ2-5; no reliable D call. Trimming took off 1 base at V and 5 bases at J, with 11 bases between the two ends. The germline V gene encodes CDR1 PRHDT and CDR2 FYEKMQ (reference sequence). The CDR3 is made up of 14 amino acids. CDR3 amino acids: CASSLVGSRETQYF. The CDR3 coding sequence is TGTGCCAGCAGCTTAGTGGGGTCGCGTGAGACCCAGTACTTC.

A few counts support this clonotype. This chain uses TRBV5-4 with TRBJ2-2; D not resolved. Germline V gene sequence: CDR1 SGHNT, CDR2 YYREEE (reference sequence). V lost 3 bases to trimming and J lost 4 bases, with 4 bases between them. CDR3 length: 12 amino acids. CDR3 DNA: TGTGCCAGCAGCTCCTTCACCGGGGAGCTGTTTTTT. It yields the protein CASSSFTGELFF.

For this clonotype: A read error may be the cause here, since a much bigger clone is one base away. The genes are TRBV11-2 and TRBJ2-3; D is ambiguous. V was trimmed by 1 base and J by 4 bases, leaving 0 bases between them. The CDR3 has 11 residues. Germline V gene lookup returns CDR1 SGHAT and CDR2 FQNNGV. CDR3 sequence: CASSLADTQYF. CDR3 sequence (DNA): TGTGCCAGCAGCTTAGCAGATACGCAGTATTTT.

This clonotype was detected many times. The rearrangement joins TRBV6-1 to TRBJ1-1; D may be TRBD1 (6 bases). Trimming left V 5 bases short and J 7 bases short, with 23 bases between. CDR3 length: 16 residues. Per the germline V gene, CDR1 is MNHNS and CDR2 is SASEGT. The CDR3: CASSPEAGFRGDEAFF. Here the CDR3 DNA reads TGTGCCAGCAGTCCAGAAGCAGGTTTCAGGGGTGATGAAGCTTTCTTT.

This clonotype came up many times. The chain couples TRBV7-9 to TRBJ2-1, with 9 nucleotides matching TRBD1. The J segment lost 6 bases and the V segment lost 3 bases, leaving 6 bases of the junction unmatched. Germline V gene sequence: CDR1 SEHNR, CDR2 FQNEAQ (reference sequence). CDR3 length: 15 residues. DNA of the CDR3: TGTGCCAGCAGCTTTGGACAGGGGAGCTTCAATGAGCAGTTCTTC. Protein: CASSFGQGSFNEQFF.

In its sample, this clonotype was seen many times. The J gene is TRBJ1-2, the V gene TRBV5-1; TRBD1 matches at 7 bases. The length of the CDR3 is 15 residues. Looked up from germline, CDR1 is SGHRS and CDR2 is YFSETQ. V shed 6 bases and J 5 bases; nucleotides not matched to a gene: 13. The CDR3 region is CASNLGTVGLYGYTF. For the CDR3, the DNA is TGCGCCAGCAACCTCGGGACAGTGGGGCTTTATGGCTACACCTTC.

This clonotype was seen many times. This chain uses TRBV5-6 with TRBJ2-1; D is undetermined. V dropped 4 bases and J dropped 12 bases, with 14 bases sitting between them. The V gene's germline CDR1 is SGHDT and CDR2 YYEEEE. This CDR3 has 12 amino acids. CDR3 in amino acids: CASSGTSSMQFF. CDR3 nucleotides: TGTGCCAGCAGCGGAACCTCATCCATGCAGTTCTTC.

The chain links TRBV19 to TRBJ1-4, with D perhaps TRBD1 (5 bases). Looked up from germline, CDR1 is LNHDA and CDR2 is SQIVND (reference sequence). With 6 bases removed from V and 8 bases from J, the gap between germline ends came to 16 bases. The CDR3 spans 14 residues. CDR3 DNA: TGTGCCAGTAGCGGATCAGGGAGAACAGAAAAACTGTTTTTT. It encodes CASSGSGRTEKLFF.